Listed here are 23 T cell receptor beta chains from one sample, sequenced in a study of Ad26.COV2.S vaccination and SARS-CoV-2 variants. The repertoire was sequenced with immunoSEQ multiplex PCR; TCRdb's copy has only in-frame clones and lacks some. The data hold under 150,000 clones, with roughly 89% observed a single time. The sequencing used peripheral blood, collected after recovery from COVID-19. These receptors all stem from a human donor who had recovered from COVID-19.

The sample holds one count of this clone. This chain uses TRBV7-6 with TRBJ2-2; 14 nucleotides agree with TRBD2. Germline CDR1 and CDR2: SGHVS and FNYEAQ. This CDR3 has 17 amino acids. After removal of 7 bases from V and 4 bases from J, the junction contained 8 bases not matched to a gene. CDR3: CASTGTSGGIVTGELFF. The CDR3 DNA sequence: TGTGCCAGCACTGGGACTAGCGGGGGAATAGTCACCGGGGAGCTGTTTTTT.

This clone was recorded once. The CDR3, as DNA: TGTGCCAGCAGGATATCCTACGAGCAGTACTTC. The encoded protein is CASRISYEQYF. This rearrangement joins TRBV11-2 to TRBJ2-7; D gene ambiguous. Germline V lookup: CDR1 SGHAT, CDR2 FQNNGV. V lost 6 bases and J 1 base, leaving 4 bases between the germline ends. CDR3 length: 11 amino acids.

The chain uses TRBV28 and TRBJ1-1; tentative D call: TRBD1 (5 bases). The germline V gene has CDR1 MDHEN and CDR2 SYDVKM. The V end lost 3 bases, the J end lost 1 base, and 9 bases lay between the germline ends. The CDR3 runs 14 residues. CDR3 bases: TGTGCCAGCAGTTTTCGGGGCGCGAACACTGAAGCTTTCTTT. Its translation: CASSFRGANTEAFF.

V and J are TRBV11-2 and TRBJ2-3; tentatively, D is TRBD1 (5 bases). V shed 0 bases and J shed 3 bases, with 13 bases lying between them. Germline V CDR1 and CDR2: SGHAT, FQNNGV. CDR3 length: 16 amino acids. The CDR3 reads CASSLDLGVGTDTQYF. In DNA, the CDR3 is TGTGCCAGCAGCTTAGATTTAGGGGTAGGAACAGATACGCAGTATTTT.

V usage is TRBV20-1 and J usage is TRBJ2-7; 8 bases map to TRBD2. Germline trimming cut 3 bases from V and 7 bases from J; bases unmatched to any gene: 14. Germline V gene lookup returns CDR1 DFQATT and CDR2 SNEGSKA (reference sequence). The CDR3 is made up of 15 amino acids. The CDR3 loop is CSASDVTAGAREQYF. CDR3 DNA: TGCAGTGCTAGTGACGTGACAGCGGGGGCCAGGGAGCAGTACTTC.

The chain couples TRBV15 to TRBJ1-4; perhaps TRBD1 as D (6 bases). CDR1 and CDR2 (germline): LNHNV, YYDKDF (reference sequence). Trimming cost V 0 bases and J 8 bases, with 19 bases left between them. The CDR3 sequence is 17 residues long. CDR3 nucleotide sequence: TGTGCCACCAGCAGAGACCCTCAGGCAGGGGAGTACGAAAAACTGTTTTTT. This gives the protein CATSRDPQAGEYEKLFF.

The chain uses TRBV11-2 and TRBJ2-3; D is unclear. The germline V gene has CDR1 SGHAT and CDR2 FQNNGV. This CDR3 is built from 13 residues. The V end was cut by 0 bases, the J end by 5 bases, with 6 bases between. The CDR3 bases are TGTGCCAGCAGCTTAGAAGTTGTAGATACGCAGTATTTT. Protein: CASSLEVVDTQYF.

The V and J genes are TRBV5-4 and TRBJ2-5; D gene uncertain. Trimming shortened V by 0 bases and J by 5 bases, and 14 bases separated the two germline ends. Germline assignment: CDR1 SGHNT and CDR2 YYREEE (reference sequence). The CDR3 spans 15 residues. This CDR3 reads CASSLDSPMRETQYF. The CDR3 DNA follows: TGTGCCAGCAGCTTGGATAGCCCTATGAGGGAGACCCAGTACTTC. The full variable domain, its missing parts supplied by reference TRBV5-4 and TRBJ2-5, is ETGVTQSPTHLIKTRGQQVTLRCSSQSGHNTVSWYQQALGQGPQFIFQYYREEENGRGNFPPRFSGLQFPNYSSELNVNALELDDSALYLCASSLDSPMRETQYFGPGTRLLVL.

The chain couples TRBV27 to TRBJ1-1, with D unresolved. V shed 5 bases and J shed 0 bases, with 13 bases lying between them. The CDR3 is made up of 15 amino acids. Per the germline V gene, CDR1 is MNHEY and CDR2 is SMNVEV (reference sequence). CDR3 protein: CASSPSTYMNTEAFF. The CDR3 region has the DNA TGTGCCAGCAGTCCGAGCACCTATATGAACACTGAAGCTTTCTTT.

The genes are TRBV7-2 and TRBJ1-5; D unclear. V lost 4 bases and J 0 bases, leaving 7 bases between the germline ends. Germline V gives CDR1 SGHTA, CDR2 FQGNSA. This CDR3 is built from 14 residues. CDR3 residues: CASSSQYSNQPQHF. The CDR3 nucleotides read TGTGCCAGCAGCTCACAGTATAGCAATCAGCCCCAGCATTTT.

The V gene is TRBV28, the J gene TRBJ2-7, with D possibly matching TRBD1 (6 bases). V was shortened by 10 bases and J by 1 base, with 11 bases between the two germline ends. Germline CDR1 is MDHEN and CDR2 is SYDVKM. The CDR3 is 12 amino acids. The CDR3, as DNA: TGTGCCATTGCACAGGGATCCTACGAGCAGTACTTC. Translating gives CAIAQGSYEQYF.

This clone was detected once. The chain links TRBV5-6 to TRBJ2-5, with unresolved D. This CDR3 contains 14 residues. V was cut by 0 bases and J by 0 bases, with 6 bases left in between. Germline values: CDR1 SGHDT, CDR2 YYEEEE. Here the CDR3 DNA reads TGTGCCAGCAGCTTGGGAGAGTACCAAGAGACCCAGTACTTC. Protein: CASSLGEYQETQYF.

This clone appeared a few times. This chain connects TRBV5-1 to TRBJ2-1; 7 bases agree with TRBD1. Germline V gene data show CDR1 as SGHRS and CDR2 as YFSETQ. CDR3 length: 14 residues. J lost 3 bases, V lost 5 bases, and 5 bases had no gene match. CDR3 bases: TGCGCCAGCAGTTCCGGGACAGTCTACAATGAGCAGTTCTTC. As protein: CASSSGTVYNEQFF.

The V and J genes are TRBV12-3 or TRBV12-4 and TRBJ2-2; either TRBD1 or TRBD2 may supply D (5 bases each). Trimming left V 6 bases short and J 5 bases short, with 10 bases between. The CDR3 sequence is 13 residues long. The CDR3 coding sequence is TGTGCCAGCAGGCGAGGGGTAACCGGGGAGCTGTTTTTT. Translating gives CASRRGVTGELFF.

CDR3 nucleotide sequence: TGTGCCACCAGTGATCCGGGACAGGGGGCAGTGGCTTTCTTT. Its translation: CATSDPGQGAVAFF. J is TRBJ1-1 and V is TRBV24-1; 12 bases match TRBD1. From germline, CDR1 is KGHDR and CDR2 SFDVKD. The CDR3 has 14 amino acids. V was pared by 3 bases and J by 11 bases, with 6 bases of the junction left unmatched.

The chain links TRBV19 to TRBJ1-4, with D unclear. The V and J ends lost 6 bases and 0 bases respectively, with 11 bases between them. This CDR3 has 15 amino acids. Germline values: CDR1 LNHDA, CDR2 SQIVND (reference sequence). CDR3 residues: CASRPRTTTNEKLFF. The CDR3 nucleotides are TGTGCCAGTAGACCCAGGACTACAACTAATGAAAAACTGTTTTTT.

The chain employs TRBV7-2 and TRBJ1-3, with a weak D call TRBD1 (5 bases). Germline V gives CDR1 SGHTA, CDR2 FQGNSA. The CDR3 runs to 14 residues. Trimming cost V 5 bases and J 4 bases, with 12 bases left between them. CDR3 sequence (DNA): TGTGCCAGCAGCCCGGACATTCGAGGAAACACCATATATTTT. It translates to CASSPDIRGNTIYF. The entire variable domain, with the rest obtained from reference TRBV7-2 and TRBJ1-3, is as follows: GAGVSQSPSNKVTEKGKDVELRCDPISGHTALYWYRQSLGQGLEFLIYFQGNSAPDKSGLPSDRFSAERTGGSVSTLTIQRTQQEDSAVYLCASSPDIRGNTIYFGEGSWLTVV.

This clone was seen a single time. V usage is TRBV24-1 and J usage is TRBJ2-1, with D possibly being TRBD1 (5 bases). Germline V gene lookup returns CDR1 KGHDR and CDR2 SFDVKD. CDR3 length equals 14 residues. V shed 3 bases and J shed 7 bases, with 12 bases lying between them. The CDR3 spells CATSDVVSGNEQFF. The CDR3 region has the DNA TGTGCCACCAGTGATGTCGTGTCAGGGAATGAGCAGTTCTTC.

This clone was recorded only once. The rearrangement joins TRBV10-2 to TRBJ1-1; D is unresolved. The CDR3 runs 12 residues. V lost 5 bases and J lost 5, with 9 bases in between. Germline CDR1 is WSHSY and CDR2 is SAAADI. Here the CDR3 DNA reads TGCGCCAGCAGTTTGGATTGGACTGAAGCTTTCTTT. Translating gives CASSLDWTEAFF.

In nucleotides, the CDR3 is TGTGCCAGCAGCCTCATACAGGGGGTTGCGTATTCACCCCTCCACTTT. Its translation: CASSLIQGVAYSPLHF. This sequence joins TRBV6-2 or TRBV6-3 and TRBJ1-6; 8 bases map to TRBD1. V shed 6 bases, J shed 8 bases, and the junction held 12 bases outside the gene matches. Germline CDR1 and CDR2: MNHEY and SVGEGT. CDR3 size: 16 residues.

This chain joins TRBV5-4 and TRBJ2-5; TRBD1 matches at 8 bases. The CDR3 length is 16 residues. Losses at the gene ends were 4 bases for V and 5 bases for J; bases not matched to a gene: 13. Looked up from germline, CDR1 is SGHNT and CDR2 is YYREEE (reference sequence). This chain's CDR3 is CASSVVPGGARETQYF. The CDR3 DNA reads TGTGCCAGCAGCGTCGTACCAGGGGGCGCGAGGGAGACCCAGTACTTC.

The chain has TRBV6-5 and TRBJ1-2; D gene uncertain. The CDR3 has 15 amino acids. Germline loops: CDR1 MNHEY, CDR2 SVGAGI. Trimming cost V 2 bases and J 2 bases, with 12 bases left between them. CDR3 DNA sequence: TGTGCCAGCAGTTACCACCCCACTCAAAACTATGGCTACACCTTC. Protein sequence: CASSYHPTQNYGYTF.

V and J are TRBV28 and TRBJ1-5; weak D call: TRBD1 (6 bases). The germline gives CDR1 MDHEN, CDR2 SYDVKM. The CDR3 contains 16 residues. V lost 6 bases and J 2 bases, leaving 17 bases between the germline ends. CDR3 sequence: CASSLRSRGGNQPQHF. DNA for the CDR3: TGTGCCAGCAGCCTTAGGAGCAGGGGAGGCAATCAGCCCCAGCATTTT.